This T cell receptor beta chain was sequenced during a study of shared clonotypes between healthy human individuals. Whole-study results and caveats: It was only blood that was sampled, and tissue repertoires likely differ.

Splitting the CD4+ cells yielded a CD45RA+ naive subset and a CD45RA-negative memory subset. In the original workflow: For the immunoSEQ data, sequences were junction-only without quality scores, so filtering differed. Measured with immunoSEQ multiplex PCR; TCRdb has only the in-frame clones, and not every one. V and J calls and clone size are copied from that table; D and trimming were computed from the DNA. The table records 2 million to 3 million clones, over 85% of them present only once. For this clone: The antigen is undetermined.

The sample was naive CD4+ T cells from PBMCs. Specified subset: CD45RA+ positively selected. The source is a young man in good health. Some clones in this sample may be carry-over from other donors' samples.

This chain's CDR3 is CASSFELATYNEQFF. For the CDR3, the DNA is TGTGCCAGCAGTTTCGAACTAGCGACCTACAATGAGCAGTTCTTC. The chain links TRBV28 to TRBJ2-1, with 7 bases that match TRBD2. CDR1 is MDHEN and CDR2 is SYDVKM in the germline V gene. With 3 bases clipped from V and 2 bases from J, the junction kept 4 bases outside the gene matches. The CDR3 totals 15 residues.